This T cell receptor (beta chain) appears in the sequencing data of a study of T-cell reconstitution after alpha-beta-depleted transplantation in children. V dropped 4 bases and J dropped 0; count of bases not matched to a gene: 6. Germline loops: CDR1 SGHRS, CDR2 YFSETQ. The CDR3 consists of 17 residues. Construction of the TCRbeta library involved unique molecular identifiers. MiXCR, applied by TCRdb to the PCR reads, yields one record per CDR3 protein. Among around 680,000 distinct CDR3 sequences listed, roughly 15% were seen once. This clonotype was detected a few times. The input for sequencing was PBMCs from the stem cell graft donor, taken from the stem cell graft. The receptor was derived from a human donor who donated a stem cell graft to a child with acute myeloid leukemia. The chain has TRBV5-1 and TRBJ2-2; 10 nucleotides agree with TRBD2. The CDR3: CASSRNSGGSNTGELFF. In DNA, the CDR3 is TGCGCCAGCAGCCGAAATAGCGGGGGGTCGAACACCGGGGAGCTGTTTTTT.